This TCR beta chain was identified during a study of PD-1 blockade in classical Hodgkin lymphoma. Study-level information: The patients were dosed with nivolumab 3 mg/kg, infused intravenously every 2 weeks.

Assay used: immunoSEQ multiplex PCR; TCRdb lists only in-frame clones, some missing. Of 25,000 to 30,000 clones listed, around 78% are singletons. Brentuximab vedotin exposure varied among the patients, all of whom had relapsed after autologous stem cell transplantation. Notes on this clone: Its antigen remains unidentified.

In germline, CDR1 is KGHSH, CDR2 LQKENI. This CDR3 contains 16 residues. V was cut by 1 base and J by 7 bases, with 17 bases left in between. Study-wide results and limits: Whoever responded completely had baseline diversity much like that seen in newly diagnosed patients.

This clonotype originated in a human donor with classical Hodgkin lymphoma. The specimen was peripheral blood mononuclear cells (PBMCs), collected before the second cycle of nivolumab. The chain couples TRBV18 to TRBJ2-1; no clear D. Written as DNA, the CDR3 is TGTGCCAGCTCACCACGAGCAAAAGCTCAATTGAATGAGCAGTTCTTC. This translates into CASSPRAKAQLNEQFF.